This TCR beta chain was sequenced for a study of regulatory T cells in long-lasting Graves disease (dated by TCRdb to the early 2020s). Background for the entire study: In the newly diagnosed Graves' disease group, patients had been taking antithyroid drugs for less than 3 months. The study took place in China and was registered as a clinical trial. A total of 33 samples were covered by TCR sequencing, comprising roughly 13 persistent and approximately 20 newly diagnosed Graves' disease patients. Peripheral blood TCR sequencing and RNA sequencing compared persistent Graves' disease patients with newly diagnosed Graves' disease patients.

Libraries were prepared through multiplex PCR. The instrument was an Illumina HiSeq 4000. CDR3 regions were amplified by Arm-PCR with iRepertoire HTBI primers to construct TCR beta libraries. Before sequencing, the PCR products underwent gel purification. Per the source publication's procedure: Gene usage analysis of CDR3 amino acid clonotypes relied on the 62 TRBV and 13 to 15 TRBJ segments identified across samples. COPE and FqMerger were used to merge filtered high-quality paired reads into contigs. BLAST was used to align contigs to the IMGT TRBV, TRBD and TRBJ reference genes, and CDR3 was defined following IMGT. Highly expanded clones were defined as clonotypes with a frequency above 0.1%. Shannon entropy was used to measure repertoire diversity, and the Gini coefficient was used to measure V-J evenness. Public clonotypes were defined as clonotypes shared by more than one individual. The raw public data were reprocessed by TCRdb itself: fastp quality trimming at Q25, MiXCR clonotype calling, in-frame beta chains only. CDR3 protein duplicates are merged, each entry listing the most common genes and DNA. The V and J calls and clone size come from TCRdb's table, not from the authors' own analysis. For this sample there are around 400,000 distinct CDR3 sequences; approximately 16% appear just once. The ten largest clonotypes hold over 7.5% of the sample.

From the germline V gene, CDR1 is MDHEN and CDR2 is SYDVKM. The CDR3 has 16 amino acids, counting the end cysteine and phenylalanine. Only the CDR3 part of the read is kept: 48 bases, read in frame from the first base. The meaning of the sample's time point label: newly diagnosed GD, antithyroid drugs for less than 3 months. For both TCR sequencing and RNA sequencing, RNA was extracted from PBMCs using TRIzol. The diagnosis of Graves' disease was made according to American Thyroid Association guidelines. The patients came from an endocrinology department in Xi'an, China. Each patient gave around 9 milliliters of peripheral blood, collected in an EDTA anticoagulant tube. PBMCs were isolated by Ficoll Paque Plus density gradient separation without further T cell sorting. RNA quality was checked with an Agilent 2100 Bioanalyzer and agarose gel, and concentration with a NanoDrop 2000. Of note for this clonotype: This clone's antigen is unknown. Compared with germline, one end of the junction differs, possibly owing to a read error.

Broad study findings and their caveats: Only peripheral blood was studied, because thyroid tissue, the primary lesion, was inaccessible. TRBV28, TRBJ1-2 and TRBJ2-5 were preferentially used in persistent disease, while TRBV20-1 and TRBJ2-1 were favored in newly diagnosed disease. As a limitation, the authors acknowledged that the small sample size may reduce accuracy. Only the TCR beta chain was sequenced and analyzed. Persistent Graves' disease patients showed lower TCR Shannon entropy and fewer highly expanded clones than newly diagnosed patients, suggesting clonal expansion. More public clonotypes were shared among persistent patients (under 3,000) than among newly diagnosed patients (966).

These records were also assigned to another study, of T cells in Graves' hyperthyroidism and ophthalmopathy. The second paper states: Stable Graves' hyperthyroidism was defined as no progression to ophthalmopathy during 18 months of follow-up. Hyperthyroidism patients were newly diagnosed, had a disease duration of under 2 months, and were aged 18 to 65 years. Patients with uncontrolled infections, other autoimmune diseases, pregnancy or lactation were excluded. Diagnoses were established on the basis of clinical symptoms, serum thyroxine and TRAb, thyroid ultrasound, and orbital computed tomography. For the first round of RT-PCR on the TCR CDR3, the HTBI primer set was used together with the Qiagen OneStep RT-PCR kit. Most expanded thyroid clonotypes (frequency above 0.001) were also detected in blood, a finding suggesting that blood repertoires may reflect thyroid immune responses. Ophthalmopathy was separated from stable hyperthyroidism by a 13 V-J signature model, with roughly 88% sensitivity and roughly 81% specificity obtained in cross-validation and 80%/75% obtained in testing. During validation, the model predicted progression to ophthalmopathy a median of approximately six months ahead of onset, with 70.59% sensitivity and 72% to 80% specificity. A discovery cohort of fewer than 110 patients, 43 with Graves' ophthalmopathy and fewer than 65 with stable Graves' hyperthyroidism, was used to find distinguishing TCR V-J signatures. Prospective prediction of ophthalmopathy was tested in an independent validation cohort of 18 to 20 hyperthyroidism patients and around 16 patients who later progressed to ophthalmopathy. The 95 to 100 discovery patients were randomly divided into training and test sets at a 7:3 ratio. In addition, the study compared T-cell repertoires in thyroid tissue and in blood from roughly six Graves' hyperthyroidism patients. Once sampling was done, hyperthyroidism patients were given methimazole at a starting dose of 30 mg daily, whereas ophthalmopathy patients were given high-dose intravenous methylprednisolone. Libraries were constructed in a second round of multiplex PCR, after which size selection and purification were carried out. The libraries were sequenced on an Illumina HiSeq2000 using paired-end 100 bp reads. SOAPnuke was used to process the raw data, throwing out any read that contained adapters or uncalled bases, had a mean Phred below 15, or lacked an exact constant-primer or identifier match. COPE v1.2.5 was used to merge high-quality paired reads, and clonotypes were defined as unique nucleotide sequences. Clonotypes were aligned to IMGT TRBV, TRBD and TRBJ reference segments using MiTCR v1.1. The analysis included only V-J combinations with a frequency above 0.0001, which together covered roughly 99% of the repertoires. The TCS score was defined as the ratio of F50 (clonal expansion) to E x V (chaos), calculated using BLOSUM62-based TCRdist between CDR3 peptides within each V-J. Welch's t-statistics and random forest reduced 500 to 650 V-J features to 13, which were used in a naive Bayes classifier (R e1071). Sample size was not statistically predetermined, and investigators were not blinded to group allocation. TCR Vbeta CDR3 sequencing of approximately 140 peripheral blood samples (approximately 44 ophthalmopathy, about 75 hyperthyroidism and roughly 17 progressor patients) is reported in the paper.

Here the chain combines TRBV28 and TRBJ2-7, and 9 junction bases match TRBD2. The TCR originated in a woman in her thirties or forties with Graves disease. Donor details come from another sample of the same person, matched by shared clones. The sequences come from peripheral blood mononuclear cells (PBMCs), collected at new diagnosis, from a patient treated with antithyroid drugs. The nucleotide sequence reads as follows: TGTGCCAGCAGTTTATTCAGACTAGCGGCCGCCCACGAGCAATACTTC. Its translation is CASSLFRLAAAHEQYF.